This record concerns one T cell receptor (beta chain) sequence. The data stem from a study of PD-1 and CTLA-4 blockade in melanoma. The V gene lost 7 bases and the J gene lost 6 bases, with 16 bases spanning the gap. Germline CDR1 MNHEY, CDR2 SVGAGI. CDR3 size: 13 residues. Assay used: immunoSEQ multiplex PCR; TCRdb lists only in-frame clones, some missing. The sample shows under 40,000 clones, 88% of them seen only once. The material sequenced was CD8+ T cells from peripheral blood, taken from a patient given anti-PD-1 treatment. The receptor's source is a human donor with melanoma. This chain links TRBV6-5 with TRBJ2-7, with D perhaps TRBD1 (5 bases). The CDR3 DNA follows: TGTGCCAGCACTATATCCACAGGTAGCGAGCAGTACTTC. This gives the protein CASTISTGSEQYF.